This TCR beta chain is drawn from a study of cytomegalovirus exposure and HLA in healthy donors. Overall study: An analysis done earlier identified 95 million to 140 million unique TCR beta sequences from about 180 million T cells. Study-wide findings and caveats: Common viral pathogens (according to a later analysis) appeared linked to several of the most significant clusters.

PCR amplification relied on 60 Vbeta primers (plus 13 Jbeta primers). Profiling relied on immunoSEQ multiplex PCR, and the TCRdb table lists in-frame clones only, not all of them. The profile shows roughly 140,000 clones, 85% of them singletons. This clone has just one count. Its antigen is unidentified. Germline CDR1 reads SGHKS; CDR2 reads YYEKEE (reference sequence). V lost 1 base, J lost 4 bases, and 14 bases lay in between. This CDR3 region has 16 residues. The chain combines TRBV5-5 with TRBJ2-2; tentative D call: TRBD2 (5 bases). The TCR sequence derives from a woman younger than 35 in good health and CMV-seronegative. The specimen sequenced was PBMCs. This CDR3 is CASSLPYEGFTGELFF. In DNA form, the CDR3 reads TGTGCCAGCAGCTTGCCTTACGAGGGTTTCACCGGGGAGCTGTTTTTT.